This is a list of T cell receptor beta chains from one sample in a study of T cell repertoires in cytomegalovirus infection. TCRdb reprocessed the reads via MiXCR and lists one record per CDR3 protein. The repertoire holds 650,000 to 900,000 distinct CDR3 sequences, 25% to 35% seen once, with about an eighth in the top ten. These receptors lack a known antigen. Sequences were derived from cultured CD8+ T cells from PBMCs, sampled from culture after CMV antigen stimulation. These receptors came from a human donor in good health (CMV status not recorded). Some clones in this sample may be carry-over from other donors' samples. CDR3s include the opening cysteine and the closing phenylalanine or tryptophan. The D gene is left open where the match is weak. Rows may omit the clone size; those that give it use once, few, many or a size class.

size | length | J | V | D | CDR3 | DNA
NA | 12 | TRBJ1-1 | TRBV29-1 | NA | CSVEDVNTEAFF | TGCAGCGTTGAGGACGTGAACACTGAAGCTTTCTTT
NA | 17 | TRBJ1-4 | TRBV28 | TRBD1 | CASSLLGQVATNEKLFF | TGTGCCAGCAGTCTCCTCGGACAGGTTGCAACTAATGAAAAACTGTTTTTT
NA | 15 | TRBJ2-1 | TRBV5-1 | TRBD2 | CASSLRAGGPDEQFF | TGCGCCAGCAGCTTGCGCGCGGGGGGGCCCGATGAGCAGTTCTTC
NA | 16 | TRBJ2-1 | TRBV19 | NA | CASTPDYRSSYNEQFF | TGTGCCAGTACTCCGGACTACCGAAGCTCCTACAATGAGCAGTTCTTC
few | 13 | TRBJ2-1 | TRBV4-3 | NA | CASSHYRDNEQFF | TGCGCCAGCAGCCATTACAGGGACAATGAGCAGTTCTTC
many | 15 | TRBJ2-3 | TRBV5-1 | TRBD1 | CASSYRDRPTDTQYF | TGCGCCAGCAGCTATCGGGACAGACCCACAGATACGCAGTATTTT
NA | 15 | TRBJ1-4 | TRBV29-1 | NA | CSVEDQRQGSEKLFF | TGCAGCGTTGAAGATCAACGGCAGGGGAGTGAAAAACTGTTTTTT
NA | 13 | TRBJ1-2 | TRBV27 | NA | CATSGALGYGYTF | TGTGCCACCTCGGGGGCCCTGGGCTATGGCTACACCTTC
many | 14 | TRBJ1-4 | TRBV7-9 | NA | CASSLQRGTEKLFF | TGTGCCAGCAGCTTACAGAGGGGGACTGAAAAACTGTTTTTT
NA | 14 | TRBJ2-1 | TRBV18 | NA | CASSPGFTYNEQFF | TGTGCCAGCTCCCCAGGGTTCACCTACAATGAGCAGTTCTTC
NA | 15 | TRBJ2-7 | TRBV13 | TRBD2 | CASSSPSGGRYEQYF | TGTGCCAGCAGCTCCCCTAGCGGGGGGCGTTACGAGCAGTACTTC
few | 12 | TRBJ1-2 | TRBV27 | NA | CASRGWLNGYTF | TGTGCCAGCAGGGGGTGGCTAAACGGCTACACCTTC
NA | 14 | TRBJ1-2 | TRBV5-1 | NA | CASSLKQVGDGYTF | TGCGCCAGCAGCTTGAAACAAGTGGGAGATGGCTACACCTTC
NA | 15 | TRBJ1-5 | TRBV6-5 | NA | CASSSSDGSNQPQHF | TGTGCCAGCAGTTCCTCGGACGGATCTAATCAGCCCCAGCATTTT
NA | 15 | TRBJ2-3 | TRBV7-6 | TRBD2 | CASSSRGTSTDTQYF | TGTGCCAGCAGCTCGCGGGGGACGAGCACAGATACGCAGTATTTT
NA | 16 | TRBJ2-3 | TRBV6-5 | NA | CASSHSWGSSTDTQYF | TGTGCCAGCAGTCACTCCTGGGGCAGCAGCACAGATACGCAGTATTTT
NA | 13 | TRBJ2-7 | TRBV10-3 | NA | CAISGAPAYEQYF | TGTGCCATCAGTGGTGCGCCCGCCTATGAGCAGTACTTC
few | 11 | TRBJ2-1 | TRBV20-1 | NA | CSAPASDEQFF | TGCAGTGCCCCGGCCAGCGATGAGCAGTTCTTC
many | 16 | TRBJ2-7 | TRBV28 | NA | CASTYSGGSRPYEQYF | TGTGCCAGCACCTACTCCGGCGGGTCACGCCCCTACGAGCAGTACTTC
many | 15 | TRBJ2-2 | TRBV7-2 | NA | CASSLSGPFTGELFF | TGTGCCAGCAGCTTATCCGGGCCCTTCACCGGGGAGCTGTTTTTT
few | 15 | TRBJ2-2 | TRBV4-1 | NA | CASSQTGDITGELFF | TGCGCCAGCAGCCAGACCGGGGATATTACCGGGGAGCTGTTTTTT
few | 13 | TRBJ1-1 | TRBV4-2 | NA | CASSRLVGTEAFF | TGTGCCAGCAGCCGACTGGTGGGCACTGAAGCTTTCTTT
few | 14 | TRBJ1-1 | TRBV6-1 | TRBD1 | CASSEWTGGTEAFF | TGTGCCAGCAGTGAGTGGACAGGGGGAACTGAAGCTTTCTTT
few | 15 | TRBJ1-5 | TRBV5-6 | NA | CASSPGTVPNQPQHF | TGTGCCAGCAGCCCTGGGACCGTACCCAATCAGCCCCAGCATTTT
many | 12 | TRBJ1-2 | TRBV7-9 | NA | CASGFQGLGYTF | TGTGCCAGCGGATTCCAGGGGTTGGGCTACACCTTC
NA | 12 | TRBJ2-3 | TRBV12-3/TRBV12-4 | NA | CASRDDADTQYF | TGTGCCAGCAGGGATGACGCAGATACGCAGTATTTT
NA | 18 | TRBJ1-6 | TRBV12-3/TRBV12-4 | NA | CASSYLIYRESGYSPLHF | TGTGCCAGCAGTTACCTAATTTACAGGGAGAGTGGGTATTCACCCCTCCACTTT
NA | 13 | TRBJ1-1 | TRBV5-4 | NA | CASSPYGGGEAFF | TGTGCCAGCAGCCCGTACGGGGGGGGCGAAGCTTTCTTT
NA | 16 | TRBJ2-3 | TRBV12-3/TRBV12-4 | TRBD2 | CASSLIGTSDYDTQYF | TGTGCCAGCAGTTTGATAGGGACTAGCGACTATGATACGCAGTATTTT
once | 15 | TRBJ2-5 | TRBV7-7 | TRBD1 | CASSLEAGGSETQYF | TGTGCTAGCAGCTTAGAGGCAGGGGGCTCGGAGACCCAGTACTTC
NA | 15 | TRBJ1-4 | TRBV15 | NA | CATSGAAVGWEKLFF | TGTGCCACCAGCGGAGCGGCAGTGGGTTGGGAAAAACTGTTTTTT
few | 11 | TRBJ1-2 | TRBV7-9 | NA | CASSGVPGYTF | TGTGCCAGCAGCGGCGTCCCTGGCTACACCTTC
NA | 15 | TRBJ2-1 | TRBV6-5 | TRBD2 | CASSYSGGGAGEQFF | TGTGCCAGCAGTTACTCGGGCGGGGGGGCCGGGGAGCAGTTCTTC
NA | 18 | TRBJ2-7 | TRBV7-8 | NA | CASSTPMVRVSPSYEQYF | TGTGCCAGCAGCACCCCTATGGTCAGGGTTTCTCCCTCCTACGAGCAGTACTTC
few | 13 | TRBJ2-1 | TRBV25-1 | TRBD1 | CASSESPGQGKFF | TGTGCCAGCAGTGAATCCCCGGGACAGGGGAAATTCTTC
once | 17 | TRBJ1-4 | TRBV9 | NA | CASSKYRDPPSNEKLFF | TGTGCCAGCAGCAAGTACCGGGACCCCCCTTCGAATGAAAAACTGTTTTTT
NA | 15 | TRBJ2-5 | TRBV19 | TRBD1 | CASSRQGVNVKTQYF | TGTGCCAGTAGCCGACAGGGGGTGAATGTGAAGACCCAGTACTTC
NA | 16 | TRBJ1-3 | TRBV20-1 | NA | CSARDVGGTSGNTIYF | TGCAGTGCTAGAGATGTGGGGGGGACCTCTGGAAACACCATATATTTT
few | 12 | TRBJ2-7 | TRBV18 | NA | CASSPEVHEQYF | TGTGCCAGCTCACCGGAAGTCCACGAGCAGTACTTC
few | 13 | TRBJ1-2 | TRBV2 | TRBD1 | CATFGDRAFGYTF | TGTGCCACCTTTGGGGACAGGGCTTTCGGCTACACCTTC
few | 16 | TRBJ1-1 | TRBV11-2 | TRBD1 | CASSLWRQGARTEAFF | TGTGCCAGCAGCTTATGGAGACAGGGGGCGAGGACTGAAGCTTTCTTT
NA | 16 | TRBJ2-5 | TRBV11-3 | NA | CASSLHPQAYQETQYF | TGTGCCAGCAGCTTACACCCACAAGCGTACCAAGAGACCCAGTACTTC
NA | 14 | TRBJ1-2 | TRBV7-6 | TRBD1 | CASSPGGLGYGYTF | TGTGCCAGCAGCCCAGGGGGTTTGGGCTATGGCTACACCTTC
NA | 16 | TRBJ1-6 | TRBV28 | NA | CASSLSGGFYNSPLHF | TGTGCCAGCAGTTTATCCGGGGGTTTCTATAATTCACCCCTCCACTTT
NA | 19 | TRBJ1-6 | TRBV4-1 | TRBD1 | CASSQDPGQFSSYNSPLHF | TGCGCCAGCAGCCAAGATCCGGGACAGTTTAGCTCCTATAATTCACCCCTCCACTTT
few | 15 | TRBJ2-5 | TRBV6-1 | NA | CASSVLTASQETQYF | TGTGCCAGCAGTGTATTGACAGCTTCCCAAGAGACCCAGTACTTC
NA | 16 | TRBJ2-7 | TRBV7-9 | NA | CASSLPSAGESYEQYF | TGTGCCAGCAGCTTACCTTCCGCAGGGGAATCCTACGAGCAGTACTTC
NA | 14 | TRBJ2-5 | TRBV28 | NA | CASSPVAGRETQYF | TGTGCCAGCAGCCCCGTCGCGGGGCGGGAGACCCAGTACTTC
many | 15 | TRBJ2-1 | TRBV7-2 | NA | CASSYGESIYNEQFF | TGTGCCAGCAGTTACGGGGAGTCGATCTACAATGAGCAGTTCTTC
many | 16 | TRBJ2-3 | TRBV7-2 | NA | CASSLAWAASTDTQYF | TGTGCCAGCAGCTTAGCCTGGGCAGCTAGCACAGATACGCAGTATTTT